Presented here are 18 T cell receptor beta chains from one specimen sequenced in a study of Ad26.COV2.S vaccination and SARS-CoV-2 variants. Profiled with immunoSEQ multiplex PCR; TCRdb holds only in-frame clones, not every one. The data contain 350,000 to 450,000 clones, about 91% of them singletons. The specimen was peripheral blood, collected after recovery from COVID-19. The receptors were sampled from a human donor who had recovered from COVID-19.

This clone was counted once. V and J are TRBV5-8 and TRBJ2-3, with 11 bases aligning to TRBD1. Germline CDR1 SGHTS, CDR2 YDEGEE. Trimming took 4 bases from V and 2 from J; bases not matched to a gene: 6. This CDR3 spans 16 amino acids. The DNA of the CDR3 is TGTGCCAGCAGCCCTGGACAGGGGGCGGCCACAGATACGCAGTATTTT. Amino acid sequence: CASSPGQGAATDTQYF.

V is TRBV12-5 and J is TRBJ1-2, with 9 bases matching TRBD1. Unmatched junction bases numbered 11, after V lost 3 bases and J lost 6 bases. The germline V gene has CDR1 LGHNT and CDR2 FRNRAP. The CDR3 contains 16 residues. DNA of the CDR3: TGTGCTAGTGGTTTTTCAAACAGGGGGCCTACCGATGGCTACACCTTC. It specifies CASGFSNRGPTDGYTF.

The V and J genes are TRBV2 and TRBJ1-1; no firm D call. V was cut by 4 bases and J by 1 base, with 13 bases left in between. This CDR3 contains 15 residues. Germline loops: CDR1 SNHLY, CDR2 FYNNEI. The CDR3 DNA follows: TGTGCCAGCAGTGGTACGGGAACCGGGAACACTGAAGCTTTCTTT. It is translated as CASSGTGTGNTEAFF.

The V gene is TRBV9, the J gene TRBJ2-2; TRBD1 matches at 7 bases. The length of the CDR3 is 15 residues. Losses at the gene ends were 4 bases for V and 0 bases for J; bases not matched to a gene: 3. In germline, CDR1 is SGDLS, CDR2 YYNGEE. The CDR3 spells CASSPRGPNTGELFF. CDR3 bases: TGTGCCAGCAGCCCTAGGGGGCCGAACACCGGGGAGCTGTTTTTT.

This sequence joins TRBV19 and TRBJ1-1; D is unclear. Trimming stripped 1 base from V and 1 base from J, with 10 bases between. The CDR3 is 15 residues long. Per germline, CDR1 LNHDA and CDR2 SQIVND (reference sequence). This CDR3 is CASSIVGVPNTEAFF. CDR3 in DNA: TGTGCCAGTAGTATAGTTGGGGTCCCGAACACTGAAGCTTTCTTT.

The rearrangement joins TRBV3-1 (or the pseudogene TRBV3-2) to TRBJ1-2; TRBD1 is a possible D gene (6 bases). The V gene lost 6 bases and the J gene lost 8 bases, with 13 bases spanning the gap. The CDR3 totals 12 residues. Germline V CDR1 and CDR2: LGHDT, YNNKEL (reference sequence). The DNA for the CDR3 is TGTGCCAGCAGTCTAACAGGGTACGGCTACACCTTC. Translated: CASSLTGYGYTF.

The CDR3 spells CASSPSGTQPQHF. CDR3 nucleotide sequence: TGTGCCAGCAGCCCGTCGGGGACTCAGCCCCAGCATTTT. V usage is TRBV27 and J usage is TRBJ1-5, with a possible D match to TRBD1 (5 bases). Looked up from germline, CDR1 is MNHEY and CDR2 is SMNVEV (reference sequence). The CDR3 has 13 residues. Between the trimmed V and J ends, which lost 6 bases and 6 bases, there was a span of 12 bases.

The chain has TRBV6-6 and TRBJ1-1; TRBD1 is a possible D gene (5 bases). V lost 0 bases and J lost 4, with 6 bases in between. The CDR3 loop spans 13 amino acids. Germline CDR1 MNHNY, CDR2 SVGAGI (reference sequence). CDR3 in amino acids: CASSYSGGTEAFF. For the CDR3, the DNA is TGTGCCAGCAGTTACTCGGGGGGCACTGAAGCTTTCTTT.

The chain joins TRBV10-3 to TRBJ2-2; 9 nucleotides align to TRBD1. V gave up 6 bases and J gave up 6 bases; unmatched junction bases: 2. This CDR3 is built from 13 residues. The germline gives CDR1 ENHRY, CDR2 SYGVKD. CDR3 sequence reads: CAIRGDRAGELFF. DNA of the CDR3: TGTGCCATCAGGGGGGACAGGGCCGGGGAGCTGTTTTTT.

The V gene is TRBV4-1, the J gene TRBJ2-1; no firm D call. From germline, CDR1 is MGHRA and CDR2 YSYEKL. With 0 bases removed from V and 4 bases from J, the gap between germline ends came to 10 bases. This CDR3 is 15 amino acids long. CDR3 in amino acids: CASSQDFNGYNEQFF. The CDR3 DNA is TGCGCCAGCAGCCAAGATTTTAACGGGTACAATGAGCAGTTCTTC.

This chain links TRBV7-9 with TRBJ1-4; the match to TRBD1 covers 8 bases. The CDR3 has 15 amino acids. Trimming took 0 bases from V and 7 from J; bases not matched to a gene: 4. CDR1 and CDR2 (germline): SEHNR, FQNEAQ (reference sequence). CDR3 DNA sequence: TGTGCCAGCAGCTTAGCCGGACAGGGTGTTGAAAAACTGTTTTTT. Translation: CASSLAGQGVEKLFF.

The genes are TRBV12-2 and TRBJ1-6. TRBV12-2 is classified as a pseudogene. This CDR3 has 15 amino acids. CDR3 in amino acids: CASRLAIRGRSPLHF. The CDR3, as DNA: TGTGCAAGTCGCTTAGCGATCCGAGGGAGGTCACCCCTCCACTTT.

The rearrangement uses TRBV6-1 and TRBJ2-1; TRBD2 aligns across 9 bases. Per the germline V gene, CDR1 is MNHNS and CDR2 is SASEGT. V gave up 0 bases and J gave up 6 bases; unmatched junction bases: 9. The CDR3 spans 17 residues. The CDR3 DNA reads as TGTGCCAGCAGTGAAGCGGTAGCGGGGGACTTCGCCAATGAGCAGTTCTTC. Translation: CASSEAVAGDFANEQFF.

The chain recombines TRBV3-1 (or the pseudogene TRBV3-2) with TRBJ2-5; D is undetermined. Germline CDR1 reads LGHDT; CDR2 reads YNNKEL (reference sequence). The V and J ends lost 4 bases and 5 bases respectively, with 14 bases between them. There are 14 residues in the CDR3. The CDR3 DNA reads TGTGCCAGCAGCCCGTACTCGGTGGGGGAGACCCAGTACTTC. It encodes CASSPYSVGETQYF.

This rearrangement joins TRBV12-5 to TRBJ1-1; 8 bases map to TRBD1. CDR1 is LGHNT, CDR2 FRNRAP, per germline. V shed 6 bases, J shed 6 bases, and the junction held 6 bases outside the gene matches. This CDR3 is 13 amino acids long. CDR3 coding DNA: TGTGCTAGTGGCCTCAGACAGGGGTCTGAAGCTTTCTTT. Protein product: CASGLRQGSEAFF.

This clone showed up just once. In DNA form, the CDR3 reads TGCAGCGCGGGCGGCGGCATCTCCTACGAGCAGTACTTC. Translating gives CSAGGGISYEQYF. The chain links TRBV29-1 to TRBJ2-7; D is undetermined. CDR1 is SQVTM, CDR2 ANQGSEA, per germline. The CDR3 runs 13 residues. V lost 7 bases and J lost 0, with 13 bases in between.

The chain's CDR3 is CASSPLEGRNYTF. Here the CDR3 DNA reads TGTGCCAGCAGCCCATTAGAGGGGCGGAACTACACCTTC. This chain connects TRBV12-3 or TRBV12-4 to TRBJ1-2; D may be TRBD1 (5 bases). The CDR3 loop spans 13 amino acids. Trimming took 6 bases from V and 10 from J, leaving 18 bases between them.

The chain joins TRBV6-2 or TRBV6-3 to TRBJ2-1; D is perhaps TRBD1 or TRBD2 (5 bases each). Germline assignment: CDR1 MNHEY and CDR2 SVGEGT. There are 12 residues in the CDR3. Trimming shortened V by 4 bases and J by 9 bases, and 10 bases separated the two germline ends. CDR3 loop: CASSFPGGEQFF. Here the CDR3 DNA reads TGTGCCAGCAGTTTCCCTGGGGGTGAGCAGTTCTTC.